A selection of T cell receptor beta chains follows, all from one sample in a study of kidney transplant recipient with SARS-CoV-2 infection. Each CDR3 protein gets one entry after TCRdb re-called the reads with MiXCR. The sample records about 250,000 distinct CDR3 sequences, 29% being singletons. The sequencing here drew on a blood sample, taken at baseline and on day 111 from a kidney transplant recipient. The receptor set was obtained from a young adult male patient who had COVID-19 and was a kidney transplant recipient. Some T cells could come from the graft donor. Each CDR3 is given with its conserved first and last residue. The D gene is left open where the match is weak. Clone size is shown for a subset of rows, as once, few, many or a class of expanded clone.

many	-	TRBV6-1	TRBJ2-7	TGTGCCAGCAGTGAAGCGCGTTTAGTCTACGAGCAGTACTTC	CASSEARLVYEQYF
many	-	TRBV2	TRBJ1-1	TGTGCCAGCAGTGGGGGAGGGTGGGTGCAGAACACTGAAGCTTTCTTT	CASSGGGWVQNTEAFF
many	TRBD1	TRBV2	TRBJ2-5	TGTGCCAGCAAACACCCAGACAGGGGAGAAGAGACCCAGTACTTC	CASKHPDRGEETQYF
many	-	TRBV3-2	TRBJ2-7	TGTGCCAGCAGCCATTCCCCCGGGGGGGGTGAGCAGTACTTC	CASSHSPGGGEQYF
-	TRBD2	TRBV4-2	TRBJ2-1	TGTGCCAGCAGCCAAGACATCGCCGGGGGGTCCTACAATGAGCAGTTCTTC	CASSQDIAGGSYNEQFF
many	-	TRBV5-8	TRBJ1-2	TGTGCCAGCGACCCTGATCATCCACGAAAGACCTATGGCTACACCTTC	CASDPDHPRKTYGYTF
few	-	TRBV7-2	TRBJ2-1	TGTGCCAGCAGCTTAGAGCAGGGCAGGGGTGAGCAGTTCTTC	CASSLEQGRGEQFF
many	TRBD2	TRBV4-1	TRBJ2-3	TGCGCCAGCAGCCGGACTAGCGGGATTACAGATACGCAGTATTTT	CASSRTSGITDTQYF
-	-	TRBV10-1	TRBJ2-6	TGCACCAGCAGTGAGTCGCACAAGATCGCACAAAGTCGGGCCAACGTCCTGACTTTC	CTSSESHKIAQSRANVLTF
many	TRBD2	TRBV20-1	TRBJ2-1	TGCAGTGCTAGTGGCGGGAGTAACGCCTTCGCGAATGAGCAGTTCTTC	CSASGGSNAFANEQFF
many	-	TRBV20-1	TRBJ1-2	TGCAGTGCTATCTATTCGCTGTTTCGAAAGACCTATGGCTACACCTTC	CSAIYSLFRKTYGYTF
-	-	TRBV15	TRBJ2-1	TGTGCCACCAGCAGCTCAGGGGGGGGTGGCAATGAGCAGTTCTTC	CATSSSGGGGNEQFF
-	-	TRBV3-1	TRBJ2-5	TGTGCCAGCAGCCTCAGAGGTCCCATTTTTTTCTCTGAGACCCAGTACTTT	CASSLRGPIFFSETQYF
-	TRBD2	TRBV24-1	TRBJ2-1	TGTGCCTCCAGTCCTCCTAGCGGGATAACCTACAATGAGCAGTTCTTC	CASSPPSGITYNEQFF
many	-	TRBV2	TRBJ1-2	TGTGCCAGCAGTCTTGTCGTGACGGACCTTAACTATGGCTACACCTTC	CASSLVVTDLNYGYTF
many	-	TRBV30	TRBJ2-1	TGTGCCTGGAGTGTACAAACCGGGTTTCGTGAGCAGTTCTTC	CAWSVQTGFREQFF
many	-	TRBV28	TRBJ1-5	TGTGCCAGCAGTTCTGGACAGTATAATCAGCCCCAGCATTTT	CASSSGQYNQPQHF
many	-	TRBV19	TRBJ2-5	TGTGCCAGTAAGCAGGGTATCGGGTACCAAGAGACCCAGTACTTC	CASKQGIGYQETQYF
-	-	TRBV9	TRBJ2-7	TGTGCCAGCAGTCGAACCGATAGGGGCTCCTACGAGCAGTACTTC	CASSRTDRGSYEQYF
many	-	TRBV4-1	TRBJ1-1	TGCGCCAGCAGCCGGACAGTATGGGAGAACACTGAAGCTTTCTTT	CASSRTVWENTEAFF
-	-	TRBV3-1	TRBJ2-2	TGTGCCAGCAGCGAAATGGGTCCCATTTCAGGCTTGACCGGGGAGCTGTTTTTT	CASSEMGPISGLTGELFF
many	TRBD1	TRBV10-3	TRBJ1-1	TGTGCCATCAGTGAGGACAGGGACGCTGAAGCTTTCTTT	CAISEDRDAEAFF
-	-	TRBV5-5	TRBJ2-5	TGTGCCAGCGGCTACCAACTTAATCTCCAAGGGTATTCCTACGAGCAGCACTTC	CASGYQLNLQGYSYEQHF